This T cell receptor (beta chain) was sequenced for a study of type 1 regulatory T cells. At the level of the study: T-allo10 is a Tr1-enriched, alloantigen-specific CD4 T cell product made in vitro.

TCRdb re-derived calls from the reads in MiXCR, one entry per CDR3 protein. The data show over 90,000 distinct CDR3 sequences, 25% to 40% seen once. With respect to this clonotype: With a much larger clone just one base away, this may be a read error.

The CDR3 has 15 amino acids. CDR1 is SGHRS, CDR2 YFSETQ, per germline. Sequenced: CD4+ T cells, either the whole sample or a sorted fraction (not recorded which). The chain combines TRBV5-1 with TRBJ2-7; 13 positions match TRBD2. This sequence originates from a human donor in good health. The CDR3 region is CDSSPGLAGVYEQYF. The DNA of the CDR3 is TGCGACAGCAGCCCCGGACTAGCGGGGGTCTACGAGCAGTACTTC.